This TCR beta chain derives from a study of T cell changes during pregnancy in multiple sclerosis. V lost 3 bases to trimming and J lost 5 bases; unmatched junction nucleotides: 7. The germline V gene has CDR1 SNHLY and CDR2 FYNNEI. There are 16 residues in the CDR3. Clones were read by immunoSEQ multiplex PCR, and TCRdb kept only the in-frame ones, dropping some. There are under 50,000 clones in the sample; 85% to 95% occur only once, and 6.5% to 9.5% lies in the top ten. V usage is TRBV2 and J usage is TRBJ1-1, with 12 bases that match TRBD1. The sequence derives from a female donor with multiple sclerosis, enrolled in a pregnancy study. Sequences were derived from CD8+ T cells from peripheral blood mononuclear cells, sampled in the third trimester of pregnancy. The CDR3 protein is CASSEGTGGAGTEAFF. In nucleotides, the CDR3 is TGTGCCAGCAGTGAGGGGACAGGGGGCGCGGGGACTGAAGCTTTCTTT.